These 7 T cell receptor beta chains share one sample of origin, sequenced in a study of T cells expressing NK-cell markers (dated by TCRdb to 2020 to 2022). Libraries came from 5' RACE. These reads were obtained on an Illumina HiSeq 2000. TCRdb reprocessed the reads into one record per CDR3 protein sequence, lacking DNA. The sample's table covers a few hundred thousand distinct CDR3 sequences. Clones ranked in the top ten supply under 6.5% of the sample. Sequenced material: blood T cells: a sorted CD56 or NKG2C T cell subset, CD4+ or CD8+ T cells, or bulk PBMC T cells (not recorded which). Receptors originate from a man aged 18-75 years in good health.

The J gene is TRBJ2-3, the V gene TRBV28; the TCRdb call, TRBD1, lacks DNA for checking. This CDR3 spans 15 amino acids. Germline CDR1 reads MDHEN; CDR2 reads SYDVKM. CDR3 protein: CASKTGGLTVDTQYF.

V usage is TRBV5-5 and J usage is TRBJ2-3; with no DNA, the TCRdb D assignment of TRBD1 cannot be verified. The V gene's germline CDR1 is SGHKS and CDR2 YYEKEE (reference sequence). This CDR3 is 16 amino acids long. The CDR3 region is CASSLVQGGQTDTQYF.

This chain connects TRBV6-1 to TRBJ1-1. CDR1 and CDR2 from the germline V gene are MNHNS and SASEGT. CDR3 length: 14 residues. The CDR3 loop is CATTKRGSNTEAFF.

The CDR3 here is CASNLPSGGRYEQYF. The chain carries TRBV28 and TRBJ2-7; there is no DNA to check the TCRdb D call of TRBD2. This CDR3 region has 15 residues. Germline V lookup: CDR1 MDHEN, CDR2 SYDVKM. The complete variable domain, with remaining parts taken from reference TRBV28 and TRBJ2-7, reads DVKVTQSSRYLVKRTGEKVFLECVQDMDHENMFWYRQDPGLGLRLIYFSYDVKMKEKGDIPEGYSVSREKKERFSLILESASTNQTSMYLCASNLPSGGRYEQYFGPGTRLTVT.

The chain has TRBV15 and TRBJ2-7; as DNA is missing, the TRBD2 call by TCRdb cannot be tested. Germline CDR1 and CDR2: LNHNV and YYDKDF (reference sequence). The CDR3 is made up of 15 amino acids. The CDR3 here is CATSRAKLGPYEQYF.

The chain links TRBV7-2 to TRBJ1-5; TCRdb names TRBD1, which stays unverified in the absence of DNA. Germline values: CDR1 SGHTA, CDR2 FQGNSA. The CDR3 sequence is 14 residues long. The CDR3 spells CASSLGQGYQPQHF.

The rearrangement uses TRBV19 and TRBJ2-6; the D call of TRBD2 rests on TCRdb alone, since no DNA is present to check it. CDR3 length: 19 residues. Germline CDR1 reads LNHDA; CDR2 reads SQIVND (reference sequence). The CDR3 loop is CASSTSGARGWSGANVLTF.